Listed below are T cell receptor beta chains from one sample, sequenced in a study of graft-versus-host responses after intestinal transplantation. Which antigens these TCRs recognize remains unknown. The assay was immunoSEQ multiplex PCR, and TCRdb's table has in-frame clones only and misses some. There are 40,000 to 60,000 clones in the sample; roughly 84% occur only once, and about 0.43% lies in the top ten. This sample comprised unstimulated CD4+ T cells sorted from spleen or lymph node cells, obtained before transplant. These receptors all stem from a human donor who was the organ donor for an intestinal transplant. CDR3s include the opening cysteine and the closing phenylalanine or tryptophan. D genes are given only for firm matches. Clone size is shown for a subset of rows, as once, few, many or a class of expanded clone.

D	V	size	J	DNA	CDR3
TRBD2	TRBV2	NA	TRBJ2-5	TGTGCCAGCATGGGAGGGATTCAAGAGACCCAGTACTTC	CASMGGIQETQYF
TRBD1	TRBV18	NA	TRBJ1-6	TGTGCCAGCTCACCACCGAGGACAGGCTATAATTCACCCCTCCACTTT	CASSPPRTGYNSPLHF
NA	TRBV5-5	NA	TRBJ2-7	TGTGCCAGCAGCTTGTCCGGGGTAATCTACCTCTACGAGCAGTACTTC	CASSLSGVIYLYEQYF
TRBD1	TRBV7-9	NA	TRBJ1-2	TGTGCCAGCAGCCTACCCCTGACAGGGGGCCATGGCTACACCTTC	CASSLPLTGGHGYTF
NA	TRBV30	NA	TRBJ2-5	TGTGCCTGGAGTGTAATTCCCCGGGGGACCCAGTACTTC	CAWSVIPRGTQYF
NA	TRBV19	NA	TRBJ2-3	TGTGCCAGTAGTATTCTATGGGACCGCACAGATACGCAGTATTTT	CASSILWDRTDTQYF
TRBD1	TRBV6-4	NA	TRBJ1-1	TGTGCCAGCAGCCGGACAGGACAGAACACTGAAGCTTTCTTT	CASSRTGQNTEAFF
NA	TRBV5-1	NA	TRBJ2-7	TGCGCCAGCAGCTCCCGGGTCTCCTACGAGCAGTACTTC	CASSSRVSYEQYF
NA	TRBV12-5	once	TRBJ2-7	TGTGCTAGTGGTTTGGTACATCTGGGGACGGGCTCCTACGAGCAGTACTTC	CASGLVHLGTGSYEQYF
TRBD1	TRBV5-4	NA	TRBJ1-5	TGTGCCAGCAGCTTGGACAGGGGGCATCAGCCCCAGCATTTT	CASSLDRGHQPQHF
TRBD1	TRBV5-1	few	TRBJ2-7	TGCGCCAGCAGCTTGGCGGTTCCGGGACAGGGAAATATGAAGGGTAGGCTCTACGAGCAGTACTTC	CASSLAVPGQGNMKGRLYEQYF
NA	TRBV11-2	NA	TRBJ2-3	TGTGCCAGCAGCATACCGCCCGCGGGGAAGGGGGCATTATATACGCAGTATTTT	CASSIPPAGKGALYTQYF
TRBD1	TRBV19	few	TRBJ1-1	TGTGCCAGTAGTGCCCCGGGACAGGGAATGTACACTAAAGCTTTCTTT	CASSAPGQGMYTKAFF
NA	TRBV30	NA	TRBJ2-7	TGTGCCTGGAGTGTAGGGGGTCCCTACGAGCAGTACTTC	CAWSVGGPYEQYF
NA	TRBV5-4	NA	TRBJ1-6	TGTGCCAGCAGCTTGGGCCAGGGTTTATCTAATTCACCCCTCCACTTT	CASSLGQGLSNSPLHF
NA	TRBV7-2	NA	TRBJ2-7	TGTGCCAGCAGCTTAATCGCTATCTACGAGCAGTACTTC	CASSLIAIYEQYF
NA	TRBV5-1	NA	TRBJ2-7	TGCGCCAGCAGCTCCCTGAAATCCTACGAGCAGTACTTC	CASSSLKSYEQYF
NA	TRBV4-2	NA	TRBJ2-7	TGTGCCAGCAGCCAGAAGAATTACGGCTCCTACGAGCAGTACTTC	CASSQKNYGSYEQYF
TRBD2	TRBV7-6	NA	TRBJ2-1	TGTGCCAGCAGCCTAAGCGGGGGAGCCTACAATGAGCAGTTCTTC	CASSLSGGAYNEQFF
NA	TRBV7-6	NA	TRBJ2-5	TGTGCCAGCAGCTTCGGGGAGACCCAGTACTTC	CASSFGETQYF
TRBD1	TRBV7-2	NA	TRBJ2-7	TGTGCCAGCAGCCGGACAGGGGCCTACGAGCAGTACTTC	CASSRTGAYEQYF
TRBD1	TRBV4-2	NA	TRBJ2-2	TGTGCCAGCAGCCAAGAGCAAACATCCGGGACAGCGAACACCGGGGAGCTGTTTTTT	CASSQEQTSGTANTGELFF
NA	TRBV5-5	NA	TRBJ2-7	TGTGCCAGCAGTACCGTGTGGACTACCTCCTACGAGCAGTACTTC	CASSTVWTTSYEQYF
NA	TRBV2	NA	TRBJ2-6	TGTGCCAGCAGCCCGGGACCTTGGGAGTTCACTTCTGGGGCCAACGTCCTGACTTTC	CASSPGPWEFTSGANVLTF
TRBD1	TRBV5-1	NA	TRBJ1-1	TGCGCCAGCAGCAGGACAGGACCCAACACTGAAGCTTTCTTT	CASSRTGPNTEAFF
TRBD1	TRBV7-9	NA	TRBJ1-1	TGTGCCAGCAGCGGATCGACAGGGGGCGGGACTGAAGCTTTCTTT	CASSGSTGGGTEAFF
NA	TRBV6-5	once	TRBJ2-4	TGTGCCAGCAGTGAAACGAGAGCCAAAAACATTCAGTACTTC	CASSETRAKNIQYF
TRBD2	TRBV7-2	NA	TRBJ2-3	TGTGCCAGCAGCTCCCAGGCTAGCGGGGCCGGGGATACGCAGTATTTT	CASSSQASGAGDTQYF
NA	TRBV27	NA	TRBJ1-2	TGTGCCAGCGGTCGGGGGGTAGGTGGCTACACCTTC	CASGRGVGGYTF
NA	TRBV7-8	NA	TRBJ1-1	TGTGCCAGCAGCTTAGAACAGGGAAGCACTGAAGCTTTCTTT	CASSLEQGSTEAFF
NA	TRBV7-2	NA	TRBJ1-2	TGTGCCAGCAGCTTAGAGGGTGGGGCTAACTATGGCTACACCTTC	CASSLEGGANYGYTF
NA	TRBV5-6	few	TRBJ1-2	TGTGCCAGCAGCACCTGGACAACTAACTATGGCTACACCTTC	CASSTWTTNYGYTF
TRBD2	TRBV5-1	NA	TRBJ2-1	TGCGCCAGCAGCTATACCGGGACTAGCGGGGGGCAATTGAGGAATGAGCAGTTCTTC	CASSYTGTSGGQLRNEQFF
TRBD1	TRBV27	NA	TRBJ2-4	TGTGCCAGCCGTGAGGGGGCACTAGCCAAAAACATTCAGTACTTC	CASREGALAKNIQYF
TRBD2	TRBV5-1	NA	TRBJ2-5	TGCGCCAGCAGCTCCGGACTAGTTGGTCAAGAGACCCAGTACTTC	CASSSGLVGQETQYF
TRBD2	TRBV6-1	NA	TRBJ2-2	TGTGCCAGCAGACGGGAGGGCCGAACCGGGGAGCTGTTTTTT	CASRREGRTGELFF
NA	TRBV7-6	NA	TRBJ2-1	TGTGCCAGCAGCTTAAAGGCCTTTAGCTCCTACAATGAGCAGTTCTTC	CASSLKAFSSYNEQFF
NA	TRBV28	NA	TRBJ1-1	TGTGCCAGCAGTTTAGACCCTGGTAGGCTGAACACTGAAGCTTTCTTT	CASSLDPGRLNTEAFF
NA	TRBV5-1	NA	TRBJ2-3	TGCGCCAGCAGCTTGGTGGGACATATAGTTTCAGATACGCAGTATTTT	CASSLVGHIVSDTQYF
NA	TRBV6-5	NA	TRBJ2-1	TGTGCCAGCAGCCCTACAGGGAACAATGAGCAGTTCTTC	CASSPTGNNEQFF
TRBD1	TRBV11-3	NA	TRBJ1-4	TGTGCCAGCAGCCAGGGGGGAACTAATGAAAAACTGTTTTTT	CASSQGGTNEKLFF
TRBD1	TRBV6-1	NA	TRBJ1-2	TGTGCCAGCAGTGCTGAGGCGGACAGGGCCCCAGGCTACACCTTC	CASSAEADRAPGYTF
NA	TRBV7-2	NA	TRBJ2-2	TGTGCCAGCAGCTTAGCGACCACCGGGGAGCTGTTTTTT	CASSLATTGELFF
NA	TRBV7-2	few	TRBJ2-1	TGTGCCAGCAGCTTAGGGACCGGGACTTTCTACAATGAGCAGTTCTTC	CASSLGTGTFYNEQFF
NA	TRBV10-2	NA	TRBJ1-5	TGCGCCAGCAGAGGGGACAGCAATCAGCCCCAGCATTTT	CASRGDSNQPQHF
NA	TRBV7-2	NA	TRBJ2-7	TGTGCCAGCAGCTTAGTAGGTCCCTACGAGCAGTACTTC	CASSLVGPYEQYF
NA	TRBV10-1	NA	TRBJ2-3	TGCGCCAGCAGTGAAGTGTCTAGCCGACCGTATACGCAGTATTTT	CASSEVSSRPYTQYF
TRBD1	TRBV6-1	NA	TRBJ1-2	TGTGCCAGCCGACCGACAGGGCTAACCTATGGCTACACCTTC	CASRPTGLTYGYTF
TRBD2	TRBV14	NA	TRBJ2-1	TGTGCCAGCAGCCAAGATCCCCCTCTAGCGGGAGTAGGCAATGAGCAGTTCTTC	CASSQDPPLAGVGNEQFF